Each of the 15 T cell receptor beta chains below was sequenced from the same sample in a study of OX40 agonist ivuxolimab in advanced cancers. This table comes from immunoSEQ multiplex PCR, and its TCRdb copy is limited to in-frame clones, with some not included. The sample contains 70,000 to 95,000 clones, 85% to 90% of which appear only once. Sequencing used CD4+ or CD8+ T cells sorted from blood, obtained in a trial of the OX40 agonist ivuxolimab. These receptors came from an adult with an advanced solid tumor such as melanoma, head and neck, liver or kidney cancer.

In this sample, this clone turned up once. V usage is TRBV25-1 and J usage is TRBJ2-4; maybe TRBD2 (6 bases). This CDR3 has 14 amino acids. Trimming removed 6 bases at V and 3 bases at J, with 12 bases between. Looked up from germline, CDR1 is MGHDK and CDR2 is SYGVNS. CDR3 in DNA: TGTGCCAGCAGCCCACTGGGGGGCAAAAACATTCAGTACTTC. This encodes CASSPLGGKNIQYF. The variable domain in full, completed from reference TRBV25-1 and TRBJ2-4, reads EADIYQTPRYLVIGTGKKITLECSQTMGHDKMYWYQQDPGMELHLIHYSYGVNSTEKGDLSSESTVSRIRTEHFPLTLESARPSHTSQYLCASSPLGGKNIQYFGAGTRLSVL.

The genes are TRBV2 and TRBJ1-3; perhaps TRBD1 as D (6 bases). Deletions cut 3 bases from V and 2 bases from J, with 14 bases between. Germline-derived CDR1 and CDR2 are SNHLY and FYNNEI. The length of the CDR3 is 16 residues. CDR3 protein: CASSDRGGRTGNTIYF. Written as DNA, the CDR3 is TGTGCCAGCAGTGACAGGGGAGGACGAACTGGAAACACCATATATTTT.

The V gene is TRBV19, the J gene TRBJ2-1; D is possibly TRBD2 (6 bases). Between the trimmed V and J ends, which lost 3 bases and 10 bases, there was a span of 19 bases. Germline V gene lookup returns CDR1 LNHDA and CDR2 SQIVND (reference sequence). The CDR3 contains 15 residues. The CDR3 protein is CASSIGGDASREQFF. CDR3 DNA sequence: TGTGCCAGTAGTATCGGGGGAGATGCCTCTAGGGAGCAGTTCTTC.

For the CDR3, the DNA is TGTGCCAGCAGCTTGGCGGGGGCGGCGGAGCAGTTCTTC. Protein product: CASSLAGAAEQFF. The V gene is TRBV5-8, the J gene TRBJ2-1, with D perhaps TRBD1 or TRBD2 (6 bases each). The length of the CDR3 is 13 residues. Germline V gene lookup returns CDR1 SGHTS and CDR2 YDEGEE. V was trimmed by 0 bases and J by 10 bases, leaving 11 bases between them.

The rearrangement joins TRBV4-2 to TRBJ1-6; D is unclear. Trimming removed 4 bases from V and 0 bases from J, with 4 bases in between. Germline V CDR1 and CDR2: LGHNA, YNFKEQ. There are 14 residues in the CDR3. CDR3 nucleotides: TGTGCCAGCAGCCCCGACTCCTATAATTCACCCCTCCACTTT. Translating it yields CASSPDSYNSPLHF.

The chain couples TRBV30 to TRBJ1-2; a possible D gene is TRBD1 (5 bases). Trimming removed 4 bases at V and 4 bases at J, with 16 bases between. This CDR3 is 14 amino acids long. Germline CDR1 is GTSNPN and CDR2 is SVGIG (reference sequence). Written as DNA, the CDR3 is TGTGCCTGGAACTTTATACAGGCTGGCTATGGCTACACCTTC. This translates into CAWNFIQAGYGYTF.

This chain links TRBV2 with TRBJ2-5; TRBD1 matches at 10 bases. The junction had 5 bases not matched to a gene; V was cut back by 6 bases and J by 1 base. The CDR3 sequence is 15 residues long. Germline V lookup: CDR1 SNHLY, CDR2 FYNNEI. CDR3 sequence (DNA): TGTGCCAGCAGCCCCGGGACAGGGGCCCAAGAGACCCAGTACTTC. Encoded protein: CASSPGTGAQETQYF.

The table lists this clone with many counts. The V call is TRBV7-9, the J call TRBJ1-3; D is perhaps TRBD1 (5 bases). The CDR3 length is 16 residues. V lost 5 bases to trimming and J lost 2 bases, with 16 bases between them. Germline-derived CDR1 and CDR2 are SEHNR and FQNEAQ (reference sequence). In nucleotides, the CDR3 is TGTGCCAGCAGCCACGAAGGGGCGCTCCCTGGAAACACCATATATTTT. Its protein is CASSHEGALPGNTIYF.

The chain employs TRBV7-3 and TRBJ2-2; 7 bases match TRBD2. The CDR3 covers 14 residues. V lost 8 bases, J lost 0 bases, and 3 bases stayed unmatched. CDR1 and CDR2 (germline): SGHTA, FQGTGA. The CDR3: CASGRGANTGELFF. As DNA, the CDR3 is TGTGCCAGCGGTCGGGGGGCGAACACCGGGGAGCTGTTTTTT.

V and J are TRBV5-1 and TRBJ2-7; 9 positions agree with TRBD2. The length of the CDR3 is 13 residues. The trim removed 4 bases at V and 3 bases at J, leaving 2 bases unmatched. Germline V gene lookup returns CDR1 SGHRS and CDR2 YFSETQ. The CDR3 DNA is TGCGCCAGCAGCGCAGCGGGAGGCTACGAGCAGTACTTC. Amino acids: CASSAAGGYEQYF.

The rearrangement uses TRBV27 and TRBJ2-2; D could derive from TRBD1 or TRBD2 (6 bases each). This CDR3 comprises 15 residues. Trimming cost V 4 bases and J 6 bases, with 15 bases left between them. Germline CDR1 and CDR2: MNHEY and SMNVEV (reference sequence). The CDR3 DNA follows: TGTGCCAGCAGTTCGACGGGAGAGGGGGCCGGGGAGCTGTTTTTT. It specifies CASSSTGEGAGELFF.

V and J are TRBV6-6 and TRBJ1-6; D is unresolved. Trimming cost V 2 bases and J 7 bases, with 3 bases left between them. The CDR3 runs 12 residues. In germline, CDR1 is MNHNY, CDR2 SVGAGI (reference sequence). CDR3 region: CASSYANSPLHF. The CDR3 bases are TGTGCCAGCAGTTACGCAAATTCACCCCTCCACTTT.

This CDR3 reads CASSLGPVGNQPQHF. The CDR3, as DNA: TGTGCCAGCAGCTTAGGCCCGGTTGGAAATCAGCCCCAGCATTTT. This rearrangement joins TRBV7-9 to TRBJ1-5; D call uncertain. V was cut by 1 base and J by 4 bases, with 11 bases left in between. The CDR3 covers 15 residues. The germline V gene encodes CDR1 SEHNR and CDR2 FQNEAQ (reference sequence).

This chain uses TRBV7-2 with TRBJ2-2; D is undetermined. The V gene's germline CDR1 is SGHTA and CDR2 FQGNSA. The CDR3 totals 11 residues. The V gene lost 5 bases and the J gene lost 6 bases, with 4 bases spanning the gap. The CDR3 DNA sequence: TGTGCCAGCAGCCTTCCCGGGGAGCTGTTTTTT. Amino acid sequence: CASSLPGELFF.

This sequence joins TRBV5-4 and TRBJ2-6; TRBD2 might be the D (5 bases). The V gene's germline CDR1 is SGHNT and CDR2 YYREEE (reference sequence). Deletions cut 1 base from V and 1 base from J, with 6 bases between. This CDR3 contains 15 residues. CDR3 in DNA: TGTGCCAGCAGCTTGTCGGGATCTGGGGCCAACGTCCTGACTTTC. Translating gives CASSLSGSGANVLTF.